The rows below give T cell receptor beta chains drawn from one sample of a study of T cell responses to AZD1222 COVID-19 vaccine. Generated by immunoSEQ multiplex PCR, the TCRdb table keeps only in-frame clones and is missing some. The sample has fewer than 200,000 clones, around 88% seen once. The sequences come from peripheral blood, collected 28 days after the second AZD1222 dose. These receptors all stem from an adult who received the AZD1222 COVID-19 vaccine. Both conserved end residues are part of each CDR3. Clone size appears in some rows only: once, few, many, or a class for an expanded clone.

v_call,clone_size,cdr3_aa
TRBV7-7,.,CASSFTSRLSYEQYF
TRBV27,.,CASSPTGDRGSGQHF
TRBV3-1/TRBV3-2,.,CASSLGTGARNTEAFF
TRBV5-1,.,CASKVVAGVQETQYF
TRBV27,.,CASSPSLLYEQYF
TRBV19,.,CASSMGSGLAGSNEQFF
TRBV7-5,.,CARSPPGQGRCEQYF
TRBV10-2,.,CASSGDTGTSGGTYGNEQFF
TRBV4-3,.,CASSPRARSQSTDTQYF
TRBV6-5,.,CASSYYVSAAGNTIYF
TRBV4-1,.,CASSQRGLRDYLTGELFF
TRBV2,.,CASSEATGRVYYEQYF
TRBV7-8,.,CASSFRRQGSGGYTF
TRBV5-1,.,CASSDRTGVGGYTF
TRBV18,.,CASSPTTAGEQYF
TRBV5-5,few,CASSLSLWDTEAFF
TRBV25-1,few,CASSQGTYGYTF
TRBV7-9,.,CATKGKQDLNTEAFF
TRBV27,.,CASTPLEQYF
TRBV29-1,.,CSVGGATGQINYGYTF
TRBV29-1,.,CSVGLAGGETQYF
TRBV5-1,.,CASSWDLSTYEQYF
TRBV20-1,.,CSAGAGGRDEQFF
TRBV18,.,CASSPEEGSNTEAFF
TRBV7-2,.,CASSRPGTGVYGYTF
TRBV6-5,.,CASSYSWDGDTEAFF
TRBV6-2/TRBV6-3,.,CASSYGGLSYNEQFF
TRBV4-1,.,CASSQGGGGLAKNIQYF
TRBV28,.,CASSLGYEQYF
TRBV2,.,CASSSGLGVREQFF
TRBV27,once,CASSLSAGANVLTF
TRBV7-9,.,CASRGGVTEETQYF
TRBV4-1,once,CASSQVYGQEVYGYTF
TRBV6-2/TRBV6-3,.,CASSYAAFRGVEQFF
TRBV18,.,CASSPTEKREQYF
TRBV5-4,.,CASSKGQGNTEAFF
TRBV4-1,.,CASSLSGVPEGNEQFF
TRBV28,.,CASSLYSDIIREQYF
TRBV4-1,.,CASSLLPGQGYLGEQYF
TRBV7-9,.,CASSPGQGTYEQYF
TRBV21-1,.,CASSLRTPDITEAFF
TRBV10-3,.,CATRVWSRTPGSCFF
TRBV7-2,.,CASSAGPYNEQFF
TRBV20-1,.,CSASGLGVQETQYF
TRBV18,few,CASSPRTGEYEQFF
TRBV11-2,.,CASSLSYGGGASYNEQFF
TRBV2,once,CASNAISNQQGNGYTF
TRBV29-1,.,CSVEDLGLPQFF
TRBV19,.,CASSSRQVTRNTEAFF
TRBV2,once,CASKGRAASGANVLTF
TRBV4-1,.,CASSPTPRGRNQPQHF
TRBV10-2,.,CASAPDARSGNTIYF
TRBV2,.,CASRTSGEQYF
TRBV7-8,.,CASSLGGGAYEQYF
TRBV6-5,.,CASSSGGAEAFF
TRBV20-1,.,CSARPGGEAFF
TRBV11-2,once,CASSLDIIPNTEAFF